This T cell receptor (beta chain) was captured in a study of shared clonotypes between healthy human individuals. Data came from immunoSEQ multiplex PCR; TCRdb stores just in-frame clones and leaves some out. The data show around 2,000,000 clones, approximately 94% seen once. Naive CD8 cells, CD45RO-negative and positively selected for CCR7, excluded terminally differentiated effector memory CD45RA+ cells. The CDR3 has 14 residues. The V and J ends lost 2 bases and 0 bases respectively, with 8 bases between them. CDR1 and CDR2 (germline): MRHNA, SNTAGT. The V and J genes are TRBV6-4 and TRBJ2-7; perhaps TRBD1 as D (5 bases). This receptor was taken from a man aged 18 to 35 in good health. Some clones in this sample may be carry-over from other donors' samples. Sequenced material: naive CD8+ T cells from PBMCs. The CDR3 nucleotides are TGTGCCAGCAGTGACCTAGGGGACTCCTACGAGCAGTACTTC. Protein product: CASSDLGDSYEQYF.